The clone carrying this T cell receptor beta chain was picked up a small number of times. The data are from a study of T-cell reconstitution after alpha-beta-depleted transplantation in children. Preparation of the TCRbeta library involved a method that used unique molecular identifiers. One entry per CDR3 protein, called by TCRdb with MiXCR from the PCR reads. The sample holds just under 550,000 distinct CDR3 sequences, about 18% seen once. The TCR comes from a human donor who donated a stem cell graft to a child with acute lymphoblastic leukemia. Sequenced here: PBMCs from the stem cell graft donor, sampled from the stem cell graft.

CDR3 in DNA: TGTGCCAGCAGGCAGACTAGCACAGATACGCAGTATTTT. Protein sequence: CASRQTSTDTQYF. The V gene is TRBV12-3 or TRBV12-4, the J gene TRBJ2-3, with D hard to call. The V end lost 6 bases, the J end lost 0 bases, and 7 bases lay between the germline ends. This CDR3 spans 13 amino acids.